Sequencing of this T cell receptor (beta chain) was carried out in a study of blood T cell repertoires in COVID-19. This CDR3 is built from 16 residues. J lost 1 base, V lost 3 bases, and 6 bases had no gene match. From germline, CDR1 is SGDLS and CDR2 YYNGEE. This clone has only a few counts. Sequencing was performed with immunoSEQ multiplex PCR; in TCRdb, only in-frame clones are kept and a portion is missing. The data hold approximately 230,000 clones, with 65% to 90% observed a single time. The V gene is TRBV9, the J gene TRBJ2-2; 7 bases align to TRBD2. Sequenced input: PBMCs or T cells enriched from blood (not recorded which). This TCR derives from a man between 40 and 49 years old who had recovered from COVID-19. The CDR3: CASSARLAVNTGELFF. Here the CDR3 DNA reads TGTGCCAGCAGCGCAAGGCTAGCGGTGAACACCGGGGAGCTGTTTTTT.